This T cell receptor beta chain was identified in a study of response to subunit inactivated influenza vaccine. Study conclusions and caveats: That few new T cells are recruited by each seasonal influenza vaccination was the authors' suggestion.

Each CDR3 protein gets one entry after TCRdb re-called the RT-PCR reads with MiXCR. The sample lists 150,000 to 200,000 distinct CDR3 sequences, around a tenth occurring once. This clonotype was detected only a few times. The antigen is not known. Germline V lookup: CDR1 DFQATT, CDR2 SNEGSKA (reference sequence). There are 18 residues in the CDR3. V shed 1 base and J shed 0 bases, with 21 bases lying between them. Sequences were derived from CD8+ T cells sorted from PBMCs, sampled less than 30 months after vaccination. The chain has TRBV20-1 and TRBJ1-1; TRBD1 might be the D (5 bases). The source of this sequence is a man aged 45 to 75 who received an inactivated influenza vaccine. The DNA for the CDR3 is TGCAGTGCTAGAGTCCTCCGGGGGATTGCGGGGATGAACACTGAAGCTTTCTTT. Amino acids: CSARVLRGIAGMNTEAFF.